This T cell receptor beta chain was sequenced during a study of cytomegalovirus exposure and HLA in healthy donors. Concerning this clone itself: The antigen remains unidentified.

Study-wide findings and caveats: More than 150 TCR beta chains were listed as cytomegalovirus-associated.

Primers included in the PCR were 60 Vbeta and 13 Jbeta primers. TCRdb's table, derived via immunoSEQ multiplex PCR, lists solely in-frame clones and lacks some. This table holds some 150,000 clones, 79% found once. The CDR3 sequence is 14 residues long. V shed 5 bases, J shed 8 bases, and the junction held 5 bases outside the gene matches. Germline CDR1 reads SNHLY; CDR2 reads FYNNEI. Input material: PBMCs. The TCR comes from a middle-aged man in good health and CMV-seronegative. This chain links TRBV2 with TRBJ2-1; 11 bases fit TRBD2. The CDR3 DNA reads TGTGCCAGCAGTTCCCTAGCGGGAGGCCATGAGCAGTTCTTC. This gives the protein CASSSLAGGHEQFF.